This is a list of T cell receptor beta chains from one sample in a study of T cells after yellow fever vaccination. TCRdb re-analysed the 5' RACE reads in MiXCR, keeping a single row per CDR3 protein. The repertoire holds hundreds of thousands of distinct CDR3 sequences, with roughly a sixth as singletons. The input for sequencing was PBMCs, taken around 5 days after the first yellow fever vaccination. The receptors shown here come from a man aged 18-30 years who received the YFV17D yellow fever vaccine. The CDR3 runs from the conserved cysteine through the conserved F or W. Size values are once, few and many counts, or a class for expanded clones, and some rows have none.

>TRBV4-3|TRBJ2-2|18|few
CASSQDRVKAGVAGELFF
>TRBV5-1|TRBJ1-4|14|-
CASSSSRIGEKLFF
>TRBV14|TRBJ2-5|14|few
CASSQVHFVETQYF
>TRBV21-1|TRBJ2-7|16|-
CASSTDGQGGPREQYF
>TRBV5-1|TRBJ2-3|13|few
CASSFQYGDTQYF
>TRBV7-2|TRBJ2-1|17|few
CASSLIGVVVSYNEQFF
>TRBV12-5|TRBJ2-5|19|-
CASGRLGEVARPYQETQYF
>TRBV20-1|TRBJ1-2|17|few
CSARANRGSSVNYGYTF
>TRBV7-2|TRBJ2-3|13|-
CASSSPPRDTQYF
>TRBV28|TRBJ2-3|15|many
CASSAGSGATRTQYF
>TRBV25-1|TRBJ2-3|14|few
CASSARGSTDTQYF
>TRBV7-8|TRBJ2-6|15|many
CASSPGYSGANVLTF
>TRBV6-5|TRBJ2-3|16|-
CASSNLYPGSTDTQYF
>TRBV5-1|TRBJ1-1|15|few
CASSLASTPNTEAFF
>TRBV5-1|TRBJ1-1|15|many
CASSFQGARVTEAFF
>TRBV7-2|TRBJ2-3|16|many
CASSLGSGGVTDTQYF
>TRBV3-1|TRBJ2-2|16|many
CASSPTVSTNTGELFF
>TRBV24-1|TRBJ2-3|18|-
CATSDLGHRGRSTDTQYF
>TRBV7-2|TRBJ1-1|14|few
CASSWGGSGRHAFF
>TRBV4-1|TRBJ2-1|16|many
CASKPGLGFSYNEQFF